This passage covers 28 T cell receptor beta chains from one sample sequenced in a study of OX40 agonist ivuxolimab in advanced cancers. The assay was immunoSEQ multiplex PCR, and TCRdb's table has in-frame clones only and misses some. Here the sample spans fewer than 45,000 clones, 70% to 90% being singletons. Sequenced here: CD4+ or CD8+ T cells sorted from blood, sampled in a trial of the OX40 agonist ivuxolimab. Receptors were obtained from an adult with an advanced solid tumor such as melanoma, head and neck, liver or kidney cancer.

V and J are TRBV6-5 and TRBJ1-2; D is unresolved. This CDR3 contains 12 residues. From germline, CDR1 is MNHEY and CDR2 SVGAGI. The V end was cut by 6 bases, the J end by 6 bases, with 11 bases between. The CDR3 protein is CASSLDPDGYTF. The CDR3 coding sequence is TGTGCCAGCAGCCTTGACCCCGATGGCTACACCTTC.

This chain links TRBV6-1 with TRBJ2-2, with 7 nucleotides matching TRBD1. The junction had 10 bases not matched to a gene; V was cut back by 8 bases and J by 4 bases. Looked up from germline, CDR1 is MNHNS and CDR2 is SASEGT. The CDR3 has 15 amino acids. CDR3 sequence: CASPPGTAITGELFF. CDR3 in DNA: TGTGCCAGCCCGCCAGGGACAGCCATCACCGGGGAGCTGTTTTTT.

The gene calls are TRBV28 and TRBJ1-5; D call uncertain. This CDR3 contains 12 residues. Germline values: CDR1 MDHEN, CDR2 SYDVKM. The germline V and J ends were trimmed by 1 base and 6 bases, with 4 bases remaining between them. CDR3 nucleotides: TGTGCCAGCAGTTTATTGAGTCAGCCCCAGCATTTT. Translation gives CASSLLSQPQHF.

The V call is TRBV6-5, the J call TRBJ2-3; 8 nucleotides line up with TRBD1. Losses at the gene ends were 5 bases for V and 2 bases for J; bases not matched to a gene: 6. This CDR3 is built from 15 residues. The germline V gene has CDR1 MNHEY and CDR2 SVGAGI. The chain's CDR3 is CASSRQGKATDTQYF. As DNA, the CDR3 is TGTGCCAGCAGTAGACAGGGGAAAGCCACAGATACGCAGTATTTT.

The J gene is TRBJ2-2, the V gene TRBV5-5, with TRBD2 identical over 7 bases. Per germline, CDR1 SGHKS and CDR2 YYEKEE (reference sequence). After removal of 6 bases from V and 4 bases from J, the junction contained 12 bases not matched to a gene. The CDR3 extends over 16 amino acids. The CDR3 coding sequence is TGTGCCAGCATCCCGATAGCGGGTTGGGGCACCGGGGAGCTGTTTTTT. Its translation is CASIPIAGWGTGELFF.

The gene calls are TRBV7-2 and TRBJ2-3; a possible D gene is TRBD2 (6 bases). The CDR3 has 15 amino acids. Germline V CDR1 and CDR2: SGHTA, FQGNSA. Between the trimmed V and J ends, which lost 2 bases and 2 bases, there was a span of 11 bases. DNA of the CDR3: TGTGCCAGCAGCTTATGGGGGGTTTCCACAGATACGCAGTATTTT. It yields the protein CASSLWGVSTDTQYF.

The rearrangement links TRBV9 to TRBJ1-2; D gene ambiguous. Per germline, CDR1 SGDLS and CDR2 YYNGEE. This CDR3 region has 15 residues. Trimming cost V 3 bases and J 2 bases, with 14 bases left between them. The CDR3 loop reads CASSDRVNSNYGYTF. Written as DNA, the CDR3 is TGTGCCAGCAGCGACCGCGTTAACTCCAACTATGGCTACACCTTC. Combining the CDR3 with reference TRBV9 and TRBJ1-2 gives the whole variable domain DSGVTQTPKHLITATGQRVTLRCSPRSGDLSVYWYQQSLDQGLQFLIQYYNGEERAKGNILERFSAQQFPDLHSELNLSSLELGDSALYFCASSDRVNSNYGYTFGSGTRLTVV.

The rearrangement joins TRBV7-2 to TRBJ1-2; perhaps TRBD1 as D (5 bases). The CDR3 runs 14 residues. With 7 bases removed from V and 2 bases from J, the gap between germline ends came to 14 bases. Per the germline V gene, CDR1 is SGHTA and CDR2 is FQGNSA. The CDR3 nucleotides read TGTGCCAGCACCCATCCGACAGCGAACTATGGCTACACCTTC. Its translation is CASTHPTANYGYTF.

The chain couples TRBV4-2 to TRBJ2-1; 9 bases agree with TRBD2. This CDR3 is built from 15 residues. V shed 4 bases and J 4 bases; nucleotides not matched to a gene: 5. Germline assignment: CDR1 LGHNA and CDR2 YNFKEQ. The DNA of the CDR3 is TGTGCCAGCAGCCTTAGCGGGAGCGGGTACAATGAGCAGTTCTTC. Protein: CASSLSGSGYNEQFF.

V and J are TRBV7-6 and TRBJ2-1; TRBD2 agrees at 10 bases. Germline assignment: CDR1 SGHVS and CDR2 FNYEAQ. Losses at the gene ends were 3 bases for V and 1 base for J; bases not matched to a gene: 9. The length of the CDR3 is 18 residues. The CDR3: CASSFGRASGSSYNEQFF. CDR3 DNA: TGTGCCAGCAGCTTTGGGCGAGCTAGCGGGAGTTCCTACAATGAGCAGTTCTTC. The full variable domain, its missing parts supplied by reference TRBV7-6 and TRBJ2-1, is GAGVSQSPRYKVTKRGQDVALRCDPISGHVSLYWYRQALGQGPEFLTYFNYEAQQDKSGLPNDRFSAERPEGSISTLTIQRTEQRDSAMYRCASSFGRASGSSYNEQFFGPGTRLTVL.

The genes are TRBV5-1 and TRBJ2-5, with D possibly called TRBD1 or TRBD2 (5 bases each). The CDR3 extends over 16 amino acids. V dropped 0 bases and J dropped 4 bases, with 16 bases sitting between them. Germline lookup yields CDR1 SGHRS and CDR2 YFSETQ. CDR3 residues: CASSLGPARGPETQYF. The CDR3 DNA follows: TGCGCCAGCAGCTTGGGGCCCGCTCGGGGACCAGAGACCCAGTACTTC.

The CDR3 DNA is TGTGCCAGCAGGCACAGGGGGCTGGAGACCCAGTACTTC. As protein: CASRHRGLETQYF. V usage is TRBV5-8 and J usage is TRBJ2-5, with TRBD1 matching 9 bases. The CDR3 sequence is 13 residues long. Germline assignment: CDR1 SGHTS and CDR2 YDEGEE. The V gene end was trimmed by 5 bases and the J gene end by 5 bases; junction bases not matched to a gene: 4.

The chain uses TRBV19 and TRBJ2-5; no firm D call. The CDR3 spans 14 residues. CDR1 is LNHDA, CDR2 SQIVND, per germline (reference sequence). Trimming removed 3 bases from V and 0 bases from J, with 8 bases in between. CDR3 in DNA: TGTGCCAGTAGTATGGGGTATTACCAAGAGACCCAGTACTTC. Its translation is CASSMGYYQETQYF.

The chain recombines TRBV7-7 with TRBJ2-5; no firm D call. CDR3 length: 14 amino acids. CDR1 is SSHAT and CDR2 is FNYEAQ in the germline V gene (reference sequence). V was shortened by 1 base and J by 2 bases, with 8 bases between the two germline ends. CDR3 sequence reads: CASSLGAAQETQYF. In DNA form, the CDR3 reads TGTGCCAGCAGCTTAGGGGCAGCACAAGAGACCCAGTACTTC.

J is TRBJ1-1 and V is TRBV15; D might be TRBD1 (5 bases). Germline values: CDR1 LNHNV, CDR2 YYDKDF (reference sequence). This CDR3 comprises 14 residues. Between the trimmed V and J ends, which lost 5 bases and 2 bases, there was a span of 12 bases. The CDR3 loop is CATSLTGVNTEAFF. Here the CDR3 DNA reads TGTGCCACCAGCCTCACAGGAGTAAACACTGAAGCTTTCTTT.

The V gene is TRBV5-1, the J gene TRBJ1-1; TRBD1 might be the D (5 bases). Germline CDR1 reads SGHRS; CDR2 reads YFSETQ. This CDR3 contains 14 residues. The V gene lost 0 bases and the J gene lost 4 bases, with 10 bases spanning the gap. CDR3 sequence (DNA): TGCGCCAGCAGCTTGGTCGTGGGGCTCACTGAAGCTTTCTTT. It is translated as CASSLVVGLTEAFF.

This chain links TRBV7-2 with TRBJ2-1; the D gene is possibly TRBD2 (5 bases). Germline V gives CDR1 SGHTA, CDR2 FQGNSA. The CDR3 is 14 amino acids. V lost 4 bases and J 6 bases, leaving 13 bases between the germline ends. The DNA of the CDR3 is TGTGCCAGCAGCTCTAGCTCGGGCATCAATGAGCAGTTCTTC. Translation: CASSSSSGINEQFF.

V is TRBV19 and J is TRBJ1-5, with 9 bases that match TRBD1. V was pared by 8 bases and J by 6 bases, with 17 bases of the junction left unmatched. The CDR3 is 17 amino acids. Germline CDR1 and CDR2: LNHDA and SQIVND (reference sequence). The CDR3 DNA is TGTGCCAGTGCTACCGGGACAGGGTCATTTATGGTTCAGCCCCAGCATTTT. It is translated as CASATGTGSFMVQPQHF. The variable domain in full, with the rest retrieved from reference TRBV19 and TRBJ1-5, is DGGITQSPKYLFRKEGQNVTLSCEQNLNHDAMYWYRQDPGQGLRLIYYSQIVNDFQKGDIAEGYSVSREKKESFPLTVTSAQKNPTAFYLCASATGTGSFMVQPQHFGDGTRLSIL.

V and J are TRBV11-3 and TRBJ2-2; no definite D call. V was shortened by 7 bases and J by 4 bases, with 19 bases between the two germline ends. The germline gives CDR1 SGHNT, CDR2 YENEEA. The CDR3 has 16 residues. The CDR3 here is CASTAGPSGGTGELFF. CDR3 DNA sequence: TGTGCCAGCACCGCCGGTCCCTCAGGTGGCACCGGGGAGCTGTTTTTT.

J is TRBJ2-3 and V is TRBV5-1; the D is unclear. Trimming stripped 1 base from V and 2 bases from J, with 8 bases between. Germline CDR1 reads SGHRS; CDR2 reads YFSETQ. This CDR3 is built from 14 residues. CDR3 loop: CASSLSGITDTQYF. The CDR3 bases are TGCGCCAGCAGCTTGTCCGGTATCACAGATACGCAGTATTTT.

The chain combines TRBV4-1 with TRBJ1-5, with no clear D. The V gene's germline CDR1 is MGHRA and CDR2 YSYEKL. Trimming took off 2 bases at V and 2 bases at J, with 7 bases between the two ends. The CDR3 length is 14 residues. CDR3 sequence: CASSQSRGNQPQHF. CDR3 coding DNA: TGCGCCAGCAGCCAATCACGTGGCAATCAGCCCCAGCATTTT.

The V gene is TRBV6-6, the J gene TRBJ1-5; 10 positions agree with TRBD1. J was trimmed by 6 bases and V by 4 bases; bases with no gene match: 3. The CDR3 is 14 amino acids. Germline V gene sequence: CDR1 MNHNY, CDR2 SVGAGI (reference sequence). CDR3 protein: CASSLGTGVQPQHF. DNA for the CDR3: TGTGCCAGCAGTTTAGGGACAGGGGTTCAGCCCCAGCATTTT.

J is TRBJ2-1 and V is TRBV19; no firm D call. CDR3 size: 16 residues. The V and J ends lost 8 bases and 3 bases respectively, with 20 bases between them. Germline assignment: CDR1 LNHDA and CDR2 SQIVND (reference sequence). CDR3: CASAQFATGYYNEQFF. The CDR3 DNA reads TGTGCCAGTGCCCAATTTGCCACCGGGTACTACAATGAGCAGTTCTTC. The full variable domain, with the rest looked up from reference TRBV19 and TRBJ2-1, is DGGITQSPKYLFRKEGQNVTLSCEQNLNHDAMYWYRQDPGQGLRLIYYSQIVNDFQKGDIAEGYSVSREKKESFPLTVTSAQKNPTAFYLCASAQFATGYYNEQFFGPGTRLTVL.

The chain uses TRBV25-1 and TRBJ2-3; 9 nucleotides align to TRBD1. Trimming removed 5 bases from V and 4 bases from J; junction bases left unmatched: 1. The length of the CDR3 is 13 residues. Germline V lookup: CDR1 MGHDK, CDR2 SYGVNS. CDR3 region: CASSRQGADTQYF. CDR3 in DNA: TGTGCCAGCAGTAGACAGGGGGCAGATACGCAGTATTTT.

This chain uses TRBV7-2 with TRBJ2-7; possibly TRBD1 or TRBD2 for D (5 bases each). The CDR3 contains 15 residues. Germline-derived CDR1 and CDR2 are SGHTA and FQGNSA. The ends were cut back, 0 bases at V and 4 bases at J, with 13 bases in the middle. CDR3 in DNA: TGTGCCAGCAGCTTAGCGGGGACCGGCGGTTACGAGCAGTACTTC. Its translation is CASSLAGTGGYEQYF.

The sample holds one count of this clone. The genes are TRBV7-2 and TRBJ1-1; tentative D call: TRBD1 (5 bases). CDR1 and CDR2 (germline): SGHTA, FQGNSA. V was shortened by 2 bases and J by 1 base, with 11 bases between the two germline ends. The length of the CDR3 is 15 residues. CDR3 sequence reads: CASSLLGVGNTEAFF. The CDR3 DNA reads TGTGCCAGCAGCTTATTGGGGGTCGGGAACACTGAAGCTTTCTTT.

The chain links TRBV14 to TRBJ2-3; 12 bases are shared with TRBD2. CDR1 and CDR2 (germline): SGHDN, FVKESK. V lost 2 bases, J lost 8 bases, and 5 bases stayed unmatched. The CDR3 is 15 residues long. Here the CDR3 DNA reads TGTGCCAGCAGCCAACTACTAGCGGGAGGTGGTACGCAGTATTTT. Translated: CASSQLLAGGGTQYF. The whole variable domain, remainder taken from reference TRBV14 and TRBJ2-3, is EAGVTQFPSHSVIEKGQTVTLRCDPISGHDNLYWYRRVMGKEIKFLLHFVKESKQDESGMPNNRFLAERTGGTYSTLKVQPAELEDSGVYFCASSQLLAGGGTQYFGPGTRLTVL.

On this clone: The junction differs from germline at one of its ends, possibly a read error. The chain carries TRBV7-7 and TRBJ2-1, with 9 bases that match TRBD1. This CDR3 is built from 17 residues. Germline assignment: CDR1 SSHAT and CDR2 FNYEAQ (reference sequence). This CDR3 reads CASSPGTGYSRNNEQFF. The CDR3 nucleotides are TGTGCTAGCAGTCCCGGGACAGGGTATTCAAGGAACAATGAGCAGTTCTTC.